The text below deals with one TCR beta chain. V was clipped by 7 bases and J by 2 bases, with 12 bases between them. Germline lookup yields CDR1 SGHRS and CDR2 YFSETQ. The CDR3 consists of 13 residues. This entry comes from a study of blood T cell repertoires in COVID-19. Background on the study: Acute-phase and convalescent COVID-19 samples originated in the United States, Italy and Spain. PBMCs, B-cell-depleted T cells, or T cells were the source of the cDNA or gDNA that made up the material.

The authors' processing: From reference gene primer amplification, estimates of nucleated cell counts were derived. The table came from immunoSEQ multiplex PCR; TCRdb's copy has only in-frame clones and leaves some out. V, J and clone size derive from that table, while D and trimming were established from the DNA sequence. The table records 65,000 to 90,000 clones, 75% to 85% of them present only once. This chain uses TRBV5-1 with TRBJ2-5; D is possibly TRBD1 (6 bases). Sequencing was carried out using peripheral blood. The clonotype comes from a woman of 80 years or more with acute or convalescent COVID-19. In DNA form, the CDR3 reads TGCGCCAGCGCCTTGAGGGGGCAAGAGACCCAGTACTTC. Its translation is CASALRGQETQYF.